This entry is about one T cell receptor beta chain. The antigen is not known. Data came from immunoSEQ multiplex PCR; TCRdb stores just in-frame clones and leaves some out. Of some 14,000 clones in the sample, about four fifths are singletons; the top ten hold 0.95% to 1.5%. This sample is part of a study of T cells after posttransplantation cyclophosphamide. Study outcomes and limitations: Recipient CMV seropositivity and CMV reactivation strongly tracked TRB clonality. Later blood repertoires were often dominated by clones from the donor CD8+ memory compartment.

This CDR3 has 13 residues. Trimming removed 8 bases at V and 6 bases at J, with 13 bases between. The germline V gene encodes CDR1 MNHNS and CDR2 SASEGT. This clonotype was sampled from a man aged 45-60 years. The sequenced material came from memory CD4+ T cells sorted from PBMCs. This rearrangement joins TRBV6-1 to TRBJ1-4; the D gene is possibly TRBD1 (5 bases). CDR3 nucleotides: TGTGCCAGCCGACAGCTTAGTGATGAAAAACTGTTTTTT. Translation: CASRQLSDEKLFF.